A selection of T cell receptor beta chains follows, all from one sample in a study of cytomegalovirus exposure and HLA in healthy donors. Only in-frame clones appear in the TCRdb table, and some are missing; sequencing was by immunoSEQ multiplex PCR. The data show 150,000 to 180,000 clones, with 80% to 90% seen just once and approximately 20% held by the top ten. The sample consisted of PBMCs. The receptor source for this set is a man younger than 35 in good health and CMV-seropositive. Each CDR3 is given with its conserved first and last residue. Each record gives: D gene, J gene, CDR3 length, V gene, CDR3 protein, CDR3 DNA. A D gene is named only where the DNA matches it firmly.

TRBD1,TRBJ1-2,16,TRBV19,CASIPVNRGPGYGYTF,TGTGCCAGTATTCCCGTCAACAGGGGGCCAGGCTATGGCTACACCTTC
TRBD1,TRBJ1-2,13,TRBV5-6,CASSGQGNYGYTF,TGTGCCAGCAGTGGACAGGGGAACTATGGCTACACCTTC
.,TRBJ1-4,13,TRBV7-2,CASSLSGYEKLFF,TGTGCCAGCAGCCTCTCAGGGTATGAAAAACTGTTTTTT
.,TRBJ1-2,12,TRBV11-2,CASSLGASGYTF,TGTGCCAGCAGCTTAGGGGCCTCGGGCTACACCTTC
TRBD1,TRBJ2-7,15,TRBV13,CASSSGTGDSYEQYF,TGTGCCAGCAGCTCGGGGACAGGAGATTCCTACGAGCAGTACTTC
.,TRBJ2-6,17,TRBV27,CASSLNRALSGANVLTF,TGTGCCAGCAGTTTAAACAGGGCCCTATCTGGGGCCAACGTCCTGACTTTC
TRBD1,TRBJ2-7,13,TRBV5-5,CASSTGQEYEQYF,TGTGCCAGCAGCACCGGACAGGAATACGAGCAGTACTTC
TRBD1,TRBJ2-7,14,TRBV11-1,CASSSQGAPYEQYF,TGTGCCAGCAGTTCACAGGGGGCCCCCTACGAGCAGTACTTC
.,TRBJ2-6,16,TRBV5-1,CASSRIASGGPNVLTF,TGCGCCAGCAGCCGGATCGCCTCAGGTGGTCCCAACGTCCTGACTTTC
.,TRBJ2-5,13,TRBV2,CASSQDSQETQYF,TGTGCCAGCAGCCAGGACAGCCAAGAGACCCAGTACTTC
.,TRBJ1-3,11,TRBV20-1,CSPIAGNTIYF,TGCAGTCCGATCGCGGGAAACACCATATATTTT